Sequencing of this T cell receptor beta chain was carried out in a study of cytomegalovirus exposure and HLA in healthy donors (dated 2017 in TCRdb). Broadly, across the study: An earlier analysis of approximately 550 of the donors reported about 290 Gb of sequence data and roughly 110 million unique TCR beta sequences from about 200 million T cells. The number of typed donors differed by locus: roughly 629-630 for A, B, C, DRB1 and DQB1; about 520 for DQA1; approximately 610 for DPA1; and around 450 for DPB1. Among the roughly 400 genotyped donors, around 81% belonged to the genetic ancestry cluster associated with self-reported Caucasian donors. All discovery cohort repertoires had been generated on a single sequencing platform. The T cell repertoires of several hundred subjects were profiled by immunosequencing and related to cytomegalovirus serostatus. Roughly 300 gigabases of sequencing data and around 80 million unique TCR sequences made up an early release that covered approximately 620 HLA-typed donors. To study patterns of TCR occurrence, a later analysis re-analyzed previously published TCR beta repertoires from 550 to 800 donors and added high-resolution HLA genotyping. HLA typing covered class I and class II loci at four-digit resolution. To predict cytomegalovirus infection status, the study brought together high-throughput TCR immunosequencing, statistical association of individual TCRs with disease status, and machine learning. Across approximately 400 genotyped donors of the cohort, an average of about 220,000 unique TCR beta nucleotide sequences per donor were sequenced, and roughly a sixth of those sequences were non-productive. In addition to the first cohort of 500 to 850 subjects, a separate validation cohort of over 90 different subjects was used. Roughly five DR-DQ haplotypes were handled as single units for association and clustering, since linkage in the cohort was strong. A later genetic analysis used genome-wide SNP genotypes for about three fifths of the 666 donors, treating that subset as a discovery cohort. The later analysis used no new phenotypic data to find candidate immune exposures, relying instead on TCR beta sequences and their occurrence across donors. Donor age, sex, ethnicity and CMV serostatus were compiled together with the repertoire data. The study aimed to test whether cataloging public T cell receptors could reveal signatures of past pathogen exposure. To decide whether each TCR beta V gene segment behaved as functional or pseudogenic, an earlier analysis of fewer than 750 of the donors relied on high-throughput TCR beta sequencing. Study-wide conclusions, independent of this receptor: Presence/absence analyses assumed roughly uniform sequencing depth across donors, an assumption that may not hold. A total of about 150 TCR beta chains were listed by the study as associated with cytomegalovirus. In an earlier analysis of approximately 590 of the donors, most TCR beta V segments appeared in productive rearrangements about 87% or about 30% of the time, broadly matching IMGT annotations. The authors suggested that the approach could potentially be extended to other disease states and immunological phenotypes. At a false discovery rate of 0.05, a later analysis linked fewer than 20,000 TCR beta sequences to specific HLA alleles. V-gene and J-gene trimming of TCR beta chains was associated with a missense DCLRE1C variant in a later genetic analysis, and the association was replicated in an independent cohort. While some public TCRs were present in many individuals, most TCR sequences turned up only very rarely across donors. The classifier was reported to diagnose cytomegalovirus status with high specificity and sensitivity in both the original and validation cohorts. A later analysis reported that several top co-occurrence clusters appeared linked to parvovirus B19, influenza, CMV and Epstein-Barr virus. Only TCR beta chains were sequenced in this cohort, and the absence of alpha or paired-chain data limited detectable features. According to a later analysis, most CMV-associated TCR beta chains appeared to be HLA-restricted, and the HLA associations seemed to be driven largely by CMV exposure. In a later genetic analysis, fewer N-insertions in productive TCRs were reported among donors in an Asian-associated ancestry cluster than the approximately 670-donor mean. The sequencing pipeline was judged likely to have produced a cluster of highly shared sequence variants as a technical artifact. In a later analysis, HLA-associated TCR beta chains were found to be more clonally expanded and to have lower generation probabilities than equally common non-associated chains. For the cohort, immune exposure information was limited to CMV serostatus. Linkage disequilibrium might explain the correlated functional status among segregating V segments, but an unknown experimental factor could not be ruled out. Because counts were too low, approximately 15 rarely observed V segments, including chromosome 9 orphons, were excluded from the earlier analysis of roughly 580 of the donors. In vitro tests confirmed that a few of the cytomegalovirus-associated TCR beta chains recognize cytomegalovirus antigens. Because the 87-base-pair reads could not distinguish some IMGT-functional V segments, including TRBV6-2 and TRBV6-3, those segments were excluded. A further reported finding was that TCR beta sequences accurately predicted the HLA-A and HLA-B alleles for most subjects in the first cohort. Strong co-occurrence of HLA alleles, especially DR and DQ, made assigning TCR associations to individual alleles difficult. Because HLA typing was missing for some donors at each locus, association tests included only the typed subset. In a later analysis, TCR association rates were found to vary across HLA loci, with the most associated TCRs seen for DRB1 alleles and the fewest for HLA-C alleles.

Based on the germline V gene, the CDR1 and CDR2 sequences are MNHEY and SVGAGI. The CDR3 spans 15 residues, from the cysteine through the phenylalanine. Just the 45-base CDR3 DNA is kept, in frame starting at base 1. In total, around 600 healthy bone marrow donors made up the cohort. At the time of sampling, all cohort members were nominally healthy, though unrecorded immune exposures were likely present. The donor tested CMV seronegative and was one of the 352 seronegative cohort members. Each donor provided a peripheral blood sample, and peripheral blood mononuclear cells were used for TCR beta sequencing. Genomic DNA extraction from the blood cell samples was performed with the Qiagen DNeasy Blood Extraction Kit. The library came from the immunoSEQ multiplex PCR assay. A mixture of 60 forward primers for TCR Vbeta segments and 13 reverse primers for TCR Jbeta segments was used in the multiplex PCR. Amplification of the CDR3 region of rearranged TCR beta genes was performed with a multiplex PCR assay on genomic DNA. The amplified TCR beta libraries were sequenced on the Illumina HiSeq System as 87-base-pair reads. The study's processing was this. In a later analysis, tens of millions of unique TCR beta chains were counted across the roughly 610 repertoires, and around 10 million of these chains were shared by at least two donors. To remove PCR and sequencing errors, raw reads were error-corrected and collapsed into unique sequences using a nearest-neighbor algorithm that merged closely related sequences. V, D and J gene segments were assigned by aligning CDR3 sequences to IMGT reference sequences. Each retained sequence needed at least a six-nucleotide match to both a V gene segment and a J gene segment. Rearrangements were classified as productive when the CDR3 lacked stop codons and remained in frame with V and J, and all other rearrangements were classified as non-productive. Following IMGT convention, CDR3 was defined as the stretch from the second conserved V-encoded cysteine up to the conserved J-encoded phenylalanine. Sequences without an unambiguous match to a single V gene segment were excluded from the earlier analysis of almost 600 of the donors. In an earlier analysis of several hundred of the donors, V segments were called functional above 56.7% productive rearrangements and were called segregating when the between-donor standard deviation exceeded 5%. A statistical classification framework was built for diagnosing cytomegalovirus status from the catalog of TCR beta chain sequences. V and J gene assignment, in a later analysis, came from comparing TCR nucleotide sequences with IMGT/GENE-DB human TR gene sequences. The TCRdist pipeline was used in a later analysis to assign CDR3 sequences and most-parsimonious VDJ recombination scenarios. In a later analysis, every TCR beta chain was defined by the combination of its CDR3 amino acid sequence and its V-gene family, and reads without a unique V-gene family were dropped. A later analysis removed roughly 590 highly shared, low-generation-probability nucleotide sequences to deal with suspected cross-contamination and a sequencing artifact. A later analysis calculated a clonal expansion index for each public chain from normalized within-repertoire ranks of inferred template counts. A later analysis computed generation probabilities with a VDJ recombination model fitted to out-of-frame rearrangements, and checked the results against IGoR. A later analysis scored TCR-TCR, TCR-HLA and TCR-CMV co-occurrence with hypergeometric tests, applying a repertoire-size bias correction to TCR pairs. A later analysis estimated false discovery rates by permuting HLA or CMV assignments 20 times. A later analysis grouped co-occurring TCRs with DBSCAN, adding TCRdist sequence similarity when clustering within HLA-allele-positive subsets. Repertoires with fewer than 30,000 or more than 120,000 public chains were left out of co-occurrence clustering, as were five repertoires with anomalous nucleotide sharing. TCRdb retrieved this table from immuneACCESS and kept in-frame rearrangements only. Not all clones are present; in checked studies, unresolved V genes account for under half, and no reason is known for the remainder. V, J and clone size reflect that table, while D and trimming were determined from the DNA. For this sample there are under 200,000 clones; over 70% appear just once. The ten most abundant clones make up roughly 4.4% of the sample.

Of note for this clone: The antigen it recognizes is unknown. Relative to the germline gene, one junction end is altered; a read error may explain this.

Sequencing was carried out using PBMCs. The sequence is built from TRBV6-5 and TRBJ2-7; tentative D gene TRBD2, with 5 bases matching. The receptor was derived from a man younger than 45 in good health and CMV-seronegative. Here the CDR3 is given as CAGSSLAGTAYEQYF. The nucleotide sequence is given as TGTGCCGGCAGTTCCCTGGCGGGCACAGCCTACGAGCAGTACTTC.